This T cell receptor beta chain originates from a study of cytomegalovirus exposure and HLA in healthy donors. Study-wide findings and caveats: In a later analysis, a missense DCLRE1C variant was linked to TCR beta V- and J-gene trimming. Later on, analysis showed that most CMV-associated TCR beta chains appeared to be HLA-restricted.

The CDR3 is 15 residues long. Looked up from germline, CDR1 is MDHEN and CDR2 is SYDVKM. In the PCR, 60 Vbeta and 13 Jbeta primers were used. TCRdb keeps only in-frame clones here, not all; method: immunoSEQ multiplex PCR. Here the sample spans roughly 120,000 clones, more than 75% being singletons. Comments on this clone: The antigen is undetermined. One end of the junction varies from germline; a read error may be responsible.

This sequence was found in a woman aged 55-70 years in good health and CMV-seropositive. Sample: PBMCs. The chain carries TRBV28 and TRBJ2-7; 8 bases are shared with TRBD1. The CDR3 here is CASSLRAGGSHEQYF. CDR3 sequence (DNA): TGTGCCAGCAGTTTAAGGGCAGGGGGCTCCCACGAGCAGTACTTC.